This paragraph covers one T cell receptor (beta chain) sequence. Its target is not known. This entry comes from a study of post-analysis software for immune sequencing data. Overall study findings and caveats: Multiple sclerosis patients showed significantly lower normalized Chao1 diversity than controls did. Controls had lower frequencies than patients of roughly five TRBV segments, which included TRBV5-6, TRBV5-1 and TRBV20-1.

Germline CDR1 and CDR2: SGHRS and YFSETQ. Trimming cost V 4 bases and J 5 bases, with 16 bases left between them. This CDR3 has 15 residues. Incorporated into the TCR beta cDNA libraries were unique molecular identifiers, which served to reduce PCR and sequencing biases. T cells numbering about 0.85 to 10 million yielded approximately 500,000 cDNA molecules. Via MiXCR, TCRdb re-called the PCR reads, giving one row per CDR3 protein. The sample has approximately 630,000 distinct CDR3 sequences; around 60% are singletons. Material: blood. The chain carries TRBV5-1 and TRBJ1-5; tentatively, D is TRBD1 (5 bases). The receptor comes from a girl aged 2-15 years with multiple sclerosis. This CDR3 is CASSPGQGDYQPQHF. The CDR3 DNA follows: TGCGCCAGCAGCCCCGGACAAGGGGATTATCAGCCCCAGCATTTT.